A single sample is the source of the 20 T cell receptor beta chains below, sequenced in a study of blood T cell repertoires in COVID-19. Data came from immunoSEQ multiplex PCR; TCRdb stores just in-frame clones and leaves some out. The sample gives approximately 120,000 clones, 79% of which show up once; more than 35% is in the top ten. The sequenced material came from peripheral blood. The source is a man aged 35 to 55 with active or convalescent COVID-19.

For this clone: One end of the junction is discordant with germline, which a read error may explain. The rearrangement uses TRBV11-2 and TRBJ2-5; 8 positions match TRBD1. Germline CDR1 SGHAT, CDR2 FQNNGV. This CDR3 spans 16 amino acids. CDR3 DNA sequence: TGTGCCAGCAGGCCCCACGGACAGGGCGAGGGAACTTCTGTGGACTTC. It specifies CASRPHGQGEGTSVDF.

As DNA, the CDR3 is TGTGCCAGCAGCCCCAGACAGCGGGGGAACTATGGCTACACCTTC. It yields the protein CASSPRQRGNYGYTF. The V gene is TRBV3-1 (or the pseudogene TRBV3-2), the J gene TRBJ1-2, with TRBD1 as a possible D gene (5 bases). The CDR3 loop spans 15 amino acids. The V gene lost 4 bases and the J gene lost 2 bases, with 14 bases spanning the gap. Germline CDR1 and CDR2: LGHDT and YNNKEL (reference sequence).

V and J are TRBV2 and TRBJ2-5; TRBD1 matches 10 bases. Germline CDR1 and CDR2: SNHLY and FYNNEI. V dropped 5 bases and J dropped 4; count of bases not matched to a gene: 4. CDR3 length: 14 residues. The CDR3 DNA reads TGTGCCAGCAGTTGGGACAGGGGAGGAGAGACCCAGTACTTC. This codes for CASSWDRGGETQYF.

V and J are TRBV24-1 and TRBJ2-5; D gene uncertain. V was cut by 10 bases and J by 5 bases, with 16 bases left in between. CDR1 is KGHDR and CDR2 is SFDVKD in the germline V gene. The CDR3 totals 13 residues. CDR3 loop: CATQRGPGETQYF. For the CDR3, the DNA is TGTGCCACTCAGAGAGGCCCCGGCGAGACCCAGTACTTC.

This clone was picked up a small number of times. V usage is TRBV10-2 and J usage is TRBJ2-7; D is ambiguous. Germline CDR1 and CDR2: WSHSY and SAAADI. Trimming shortened V by 3 bases and J by 5 bases, and 20 bases separated the two germline ends. This CDR3 has 16 amino acids. CDR3 sequence: CASSDRLGREDHEQYF. The CDR3 nucleotides read TGCGCCAGCAGTGATAGGCTGGGCAGAGAAGACCACGAGCAGTACTTC.

This CDR3 reads CATSDHLTPRETQYF. CDR3 sequence (DNA): TGTGCCACCAGTGATCACCTTACGCCCAGAGAGACCCAGTACTTC. This chain joins TRBV24-1 and TRBJ2-5; no reliable D call. This CDR3 is built from 15 residues. The V end was cut by 3 bases, the J end by 4 bases, with 14 bases between. Germline loops: CDR1 KGHDR, CDR2 SFDVKD.

The count of this clone is one. The genes are TRBV3-1 (or the pseudogene TRBV3-2) and TRBJ2-1; TRBD2 aligns across 11 bases. This CDR3 is built from 17 residues. After removal of 4 bases from V and 3 bases from J, the junction contained 8 bases not matched to a gene. Germline V CDR1 and CDR2: LGHDT, YNNKEL (reference sequence). CDR3 bases: TGTGCCAGCAGCCGTCAAACGGGACTAGCGGTCTACAATGAGCAGTTCTTC. It yields the protein CASSRQTGLAVYNEQFF.

This chain links TRBV7-2 with TRBJ2-3, with 9 nucleotides matching TRBD1. The CDR3 totals 16 residues. Germline CDR1 reads SGHTA; CDR2 reads FQGNSA. Trimming took 8 bases from V and 2 from J; bases not matched to a gene: 11. CDR3 sequence: CASSPIGTGFTDTQYF. CDR3 nucleotide sequence: TGTGCCAGCTCCCCAATAGGGACAGGGTTCACAGATACGCAGTATTTT.

CDR3 region: CASSDTGFGYTF. The CDR3 DNA follows: TGTGCCAGCAGCGACACAGGGTTTGGCTACACCTTC. This chain links TRBV5-4 with TRBJ1-2; a possible D gene is TRBD1 (6 bases). The CDR3 is made up of 12 amino acids. Trimming removed 4 bases from V and 7 bases from J, with 11 bases in between. CDR1 is SGHNT, CDR2 YYREEE, per germline (reference sequence).

This chain uses TRBV6-5 with TRBJ2-7; TRBD2 matches 7 bases. CDR1 is MNHEY and CDR2 is SVGAGI in the germline V gene. With 6 bases clipped from V and 3 bases from J, the junction kept 5 bases outside the gene matches. This CDR3 comprises 13 residues. CDR3 nucleotides: TGTGCCAGCAGGTACCTAGCGGACTACGAGCAGTACTTC. It is translated as CASRYLADYEQYF.

J is TRBJ2-3 and V is TRBV28; weak D call: TRBD2 (5 bases). The CDR3 is 14 residues long. Trimming shortened V by 3 bases and J by 3 bases, and 10 bases separated the two germline ends. The V gene's germline CDR1 is MDHEN and CDR2 SYDVKM. The CDR3 here is CASSFISGTDTQYF. CDR3 nucleotide sequence: TGTGCCAGCAGTTTTATTTCGGGGACAGATACGCAGTATTTT.

The chain employs TRBV28 and TRBJ2-7; D may be TRBD1 (6 bases). CDR1 is MDHEN and CDR2 is SYDVKM in the germline V gene. Trimming removed 6 bases from V and 2 bases from J, with 14 bases in between. There are 14 residues in the CDR3. Written as DNA, the CDR3 is TGTGCCAGCAGCCCTGGGACATCCCCCTACGAGCAGTACTTC. Its translation is CASSPGTSPYEQYF.

This clone appeared a few times. The rearrangement joins TRBV30 to TRBJ1-1; tentatively, D is TRBD1 (6 bases). Trimming left V 3 bases short and J 5 bases short, with 13 bases between. Germline V CDR1 and CDR2: GTSNPN, SVGIG (reference sequence). The CDR3 extends over 13 amino acids. CDR3 coding DNA: TGTGCCTGGAGCCACAAGGGGGGGACTGAAGCTTTCTTT. Encoded protein: CAWSHKGGTEAFF.

V is TRBV5-1 and J is TRBJ1-6; a possible D gene is TRBD1 (6 bases). The length of the CDR3 is 17 residues. Trimming removed 4 bases from V and 7 bases from J, with 21 bases in between. Germline assignment: CDR1 SGHRS and CDR2 YFSETQ. CDR3 protein: CASSPGTIGLVNSPLHF. The CDR3 coding sequence is TGCGCCAGCAGCCCAGGGACAATCGGGTTGGTCAATTCACCCCTCCACTTT.

This clone has more than one count but fewer than ten. J is TRBJ2-7 and V is TRBV7-9; TRBD2 matches 9 bases. The CDR3 spans 15 residues. V gave up 6 bases and J gave up 2 bases; unmatched junction bases: 8. CDR1 and CDR2 (germline): SEHNR, FQNEAQ (reference sequence). CDR3 sequence reads: CASSPGLARTYEQYF. DNA of the CDR3: TGTGCCAGCAGTCCCGGACTAGCGCGAACCTACGAGCAGTACTTC.

The chain joins TRBV15 to TRBJ1-6; no firm D call. Looked up from germline, CDR1 is LNHNV and CDR2 is YYDKDF (reference sequence). V lost 0 bases and J 9 bases, leaving 9 bases between the germline ends. The CDR3 covers 14 residues. CDR3 protein: CATSRDEAVSPLHF. DNA of the CDR3: TGTGCCACCAGCAGAGATGAGGCGGTTTCACCCCTCCACTTT.

This clone was detected only a few times. V is TRBV2 and J is TRBJ1-5, with D perhaps matching TRBD1 (5 bases). This CDR3 contains 14 residues. Germline V gene lookup returns CDR1 SNHLY and CDR2 FYNNEI. The V end lost 1 base, the J end lost 7 bases, and 11 bases lay between the germline ends. CDR3 loop: CASSEVAGKQPQHF. As DNA, the CDR3 is TGTGCCAGCAGTGAAGTTGCAGGGAAGCAGCCCCAGCATTTT.

The chain carries TRBV27 and TRBJ1-6; D is perhaps TRBD1 (6 bases). Trimming removed 5 bases from V and 10 bases from J, with 18 bases in between. This CDR3 is 15 amino acids long. Germline CDR1 MNHEY, CDR2 SMNVEV (reference sequence). DNA for the CDR3: TGTGCCAGCAGTCCAGAGGGGGTCGGATACTCACCCCTCCACTTT. Its translation is CASSPEGVGYSPLHF.

The V and J genes are TRBV6-6 and TRBJ2-5; D gene ambiguous. There are 11 residues in the CDR3. Per the germline V gene, CDR1 is MNHNY and CDR2 is SVGAGI (reference sequence). V was trimmed by 6 bases and J by 5 bases, leaving 7 bases between them. The CDR3 DNA sequence: TGTGCCAGCAGGCACGGTGAGACCCAGTACTTC. This encodes CASRHGETQYF.

The chain combines TRBV7-9 with TRBJ2-7; a weak D match, TRBD2 (6 bases). CDR1 is SEHNR and CDR2 is FQNEAQ in the germline V gene (reference sequence). V was cut by 2 bases and J by 5 bases, with 28 bases left in between. The CDR3 is 19 residues long. The chain's CDR3 is CASSLTSAGGVRTSDEQYF. CDR3 DNA: TGTGCCAGCAGCTTAACCTCCGCTGGAGGGGTCAGGACCTCTGACGAGCAGTACTTC.